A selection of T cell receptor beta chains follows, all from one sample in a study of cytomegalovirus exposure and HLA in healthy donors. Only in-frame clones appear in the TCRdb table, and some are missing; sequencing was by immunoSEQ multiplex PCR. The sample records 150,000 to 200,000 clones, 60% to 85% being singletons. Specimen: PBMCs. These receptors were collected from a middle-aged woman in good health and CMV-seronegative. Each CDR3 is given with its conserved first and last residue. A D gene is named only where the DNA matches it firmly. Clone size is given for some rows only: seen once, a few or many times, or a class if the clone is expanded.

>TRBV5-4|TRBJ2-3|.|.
TGTGCCAGCAGCTTGGAAGGGGGAGCAGATACGCAGTATTTT
CASSLEGGADTQYF
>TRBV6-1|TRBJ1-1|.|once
TGTGCCAGCAGTGGGATGCAGGTCCTCACTGAAGCTTTCTTT
CASSGMQVLTEAFF
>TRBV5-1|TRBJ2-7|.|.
TGCGCCAGCAGCTTGGCGAGAGGAGACAGCGCGAGCTCCTACGAGCAGTACTTC
CASSLARGDSASSYEQYF
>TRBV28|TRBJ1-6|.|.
TGTGCCAGCAGTTTACCCACAGGGATCTATAATTCACCCCTCCACTTT
CASSLPTGIYNSPLHF
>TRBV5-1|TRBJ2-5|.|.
TGCGCCAGCAGCCTAGGGGGGGCCGAGGAGACCCAGTACTTC
CASSLGGAEETQYF
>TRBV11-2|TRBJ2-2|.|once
TGTGCCAGCAGCTCCCGACAGGCCTCGGCCGGGGAGCTGTTTTTT
CASSSRQASAGELFF
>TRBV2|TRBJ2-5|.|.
TGTGCCAGCAGGCGACACGGGGGGCTTCAAGAGACCCAGTACTTC
CASRRHGGLQETQYF
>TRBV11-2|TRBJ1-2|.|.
TGTGCCAGCAGCCGTCTCTATTTGGATGGCTACACCTTC
CASSRLYLDGYTF
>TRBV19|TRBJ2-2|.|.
TGTGCCAGTAGTATTCAGGGGCCTTCGAACACCGGGGAGCTGTTTTTT
CASSIQGPSNTGELFF
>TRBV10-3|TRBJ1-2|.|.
TGTGCCATCAGTGCCTCCGGGGGCTATGGCTACACCTTC
CAISASGGYGYTF
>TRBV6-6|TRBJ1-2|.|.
TGTGCCAGCAGTTACACGGCAGGGAATGACGGCTACACCTTC
CASSYTAGNDGYTF
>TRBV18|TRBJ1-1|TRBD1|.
TGTGCCAGCTCAAGCGGACAGGGCGGGACTGAAGCTTTCTTT
CASSSGQGGTEAFF
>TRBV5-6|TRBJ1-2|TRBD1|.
TGTGCCAGCAGCTTGTGGGGGACAGGGCGAGGCTACACCTTC
CASSLWGTGRGYTF
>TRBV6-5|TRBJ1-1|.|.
TGTGCCAGCAGTGAAATAAACCTAAAGGAAGCTTTCTTT
CASSEINLKEAFF
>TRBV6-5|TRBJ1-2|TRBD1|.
TGTGCCAGCAGTTACAGGGGGCCTAACTATGGCTACACCTTC
CASSYRGPNYGYTF
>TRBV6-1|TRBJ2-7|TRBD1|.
TGTGCCAGCAGTGAAGAGGAGAGGGGGCATAGAAACGAGCAGTACTTC
CASSEEERGHRNEQYF
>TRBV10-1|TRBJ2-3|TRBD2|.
TGCGCCAGCAGTGCCGGGACTAGCGGCACAGATACGCAGTATTTT
CASSAGTSGTDTQYF
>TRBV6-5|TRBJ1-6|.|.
TGTGCCAGCACCGGCGGCGGCTCCTATAATTCACCCCTCCACTTT
CASTGGGSYNSPLHF
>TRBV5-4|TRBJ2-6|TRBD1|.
TGTGCCAGCAGCTCGGAGAAGGGGGCCCCCTCTGGGGCCAACGTCCTGACTTTC
CASSSEKGAPSGANVLTF